The 7 T cell receptor beta chains reported below all come from one sample, sequenced in a study of T cell responses to AZD1222 COVID-19 vaccine. Profiling relied on immunoSEQ multiplex PCR, and the TCRdb table lists in-frame clones only, not all of them. Counted here are 180,000 or so clones, 90% to 95% occurring once; the ten biggest clones make up 1.3%. Source: peripheral blood, taken 28 days after the second AZD1222 dose. All receptors derive from an adult who received the AZD1222 COVID-19 vaccine.

The rearrangement joins TRBV19 to TRBJ1-2; perhaps TRBD1 as D (5 bases). This CDR3 spans 14 amino acids. The germline CDR1 and CDR2 sequences are LNHDA and SQIVND (reference sequence). V was pared by 3 bases and J by 8 bases, with 16 bases between. The CDR3: CASSMNRLQGGYTF. CDR3 nucleotide sequence: TGTGCCAGTAGTATGAACAGGCTCCAGGGAGGCTACACCTTC.

The genes are TRBV6-6 and TRBJ1-3, with 8 bases lining up with TRBD1. The V gene's germline CDR1 is MNHNY and CDR2 SVGAGI (reference sequence). After removal of 6 bases from V and 0 bases from J, the junction contained 7 bases not matched to a gene. The CDR3 runs 16 residues. In DNA form, the CDR3 reads TGTGCCAGCAGACCCCTGACAGGGGTCTCTGGAAACACCATATATTTT. As protein: CASRPLTGVSGNTIYF.

The gene calls are TRBV28 and TRBJ1-2; D perhaps matches TRBD1 (6 bases). The germline V gene has CDR1 MDHEN and CDR2 SYDVKM. V shed 4 bases and J shed 3 bases, with 18 bases lying between them. The CDR3 runs 16 residues. The CDR3 DNA sequence: TGTGCCAGCAGTTCACGGGGGGGCGAGTTGTACTATGGCTACACCTTC. This encodes CASSSRGGELYYGYTF.

Comments on this clone: An end of the junction does not agree with germline; a read error may underlie this. The rearrangement joins TRBV19 to TRBJ2-1; D not certain. In germline, CDR1 is LNHDA, CDR2 SQIVND (reference sequence). The CDR3 extends over 11 amino acids. CDR3 sequence: CASRIAGEQFF. The CDR3 region has the DNA TGTGCCAGTAGAATAGCCGGTGAGCAGTTCTTC.

The V call is TRBV28, the J call TRBJ1-1; D gene ambiguous. The germline gives CDR1 MDHEN, CDR2 SYDVKM. Trimming stripped 3 bases from V and 0 bases from J, with 11 bases between. The CDR3 spans 15 residues. CDR3: CASSLPIPLNTEAFF. The CDR3 nucleotides read TGTGCCAGCAGTTTGCCCATCCCATTGAACACTGAAGCTTTCTTT.

This clone was counted a single time. The chain has TRBV2 and TRBJ1-5, with 9 bases aligning to TRBD1. The germline gives CDR1 SNHLY, CDR2 FYNNEI. V was clipped by 3 bases and J by 0 bases; unmatched bases: 6. The CDR3 runs 17 residues. In DNA, the CDR3 is TGTGCCAGCAGTGATGGACAGGGGTCTTATAGCAATCAGCCCCAGCATTTT. This encodes CASSDGQGSYSNQPQHF.

The gene calls are TRBV5-1 and TRBJ1-2; TRBD1 might be the D (5 bases). Deletions cut 0 bases from V and 7 bases from J, with 22 bases between. This CDR3 region has 17 residues. Germline-derived CDR1 and CDR2 are SGHRS and YFSETQ. The DNA for the CDR3 is TGCGCCAGCAGCTTGGTCGTGGCGTGGCGTCGTAGGGGTGGCTACACCTTC. This encodes CASSLVVAWRRRGGYTF.